These 28 T cell receptor beta chains originate from one sample sequenced in a study of shared clonotypes between healthy human individuals. TCRdb's table, derived via immunoSEQ multiplex PCR, lists solely in-frame clones and lacks some. The data hold over 400,000 clones, with about 96% observed a single time. Source material: naive CD4+ T cells sorted from blood. The subset here: CD45RA+ positively selected. The receptors derive from a woman aged 25 to 39 in good health.

This chain connects TRBV28 to TRBJ2-5; D may be TRBD2 (5 bases). The CDR3 spans 12 residues. Per germline, CDR1 MDHEN and CDR2 SYDVKM. Trimming removed 7 bases at V and 5 bases at J, with 11 bases between. CDR3 amino acids: CASKRAGETQYF. CDR3 in DNA: TGTGCCAGCAAGAGGGCCGGGGAGACCCAGTACTTC.

The V call is TRBV7-2, the J call TRBJ2-5, with TRBD2 identical over 14 bases. The V segment lost 3 bases and the J segment 5 bases; nucleotides outside the gene matches: 8. Per germline, CDR1 SGHTA and CDR2 FQGNSA. The CDR3 has 17 amino acids. The CDR3 loop reads CASSFGLAGGWGETQYF. The CDR3, as DNA: TGTGCCAGCAGCTTTGGACTAGCGGGAGGATGGGGGGAGACCCAGTACTTC.

V usage is TRBV19 and J usage is TRBJ1-5; D might be TRBD1 (5 bases). With 7 bases removed from V and 6 bases from J, the gap between germline ends came to 10 bases. This CDR3 has 12 amino acids. Germline CDR1 and CDR2: LNHDA and SQIVND (reference sequence). The CDR3 region has the DNA TGTGCCAGTACCCAGGGAGTTCAGCCCCAGCATTTT. Protein sequence: CASTQGVQPQHF.

This chain joins TRBV6-5 and TRBJ2-7, with D tentatively TRBD1 (6 bases). The germline V gene encodes CDR1 MNHEY and CDR2 SVGAGI. V was trimmed by 5 bases and J by 6 bases, leaving 11 bases between them. The CDR3 is 12 residues long. CDR3 in amino acids: CASSLTGFEQYF. The CDR3 nucleotides are TGTGCCAGCAGTCTAACAGGGTTCGAGCAGTACTTC.

This clone was picked up one time. This chain's CDR3 is CASSYDGDYGYTF. In DNA form, the CDR3 reads TGCGCCAGCAGCTATGACGGCGACTATGGCTACACCTTC. J is TRBJ1-2 and V is TRBV5-1; no clear D gene. V lost 3 bases, J lost 3 bases, and 9 bases lay in between. The CDR3 runs to 13 residues. Per germline, CDR1 SGHRS and CDR2 YFSETQ. Full variable domain (outside the CDR3, taken from reference TRBV5-1 and TRBJ1-2): KAGVTQTPRYLIKTRGQQVTLSCSPISGHRSVSWYQQTPGQGLQFLFEYFSETQRNKGNFPGRFSGRQFSNSRSEMNVSTLELGDSALYLCASSYDGDYGYTFGSGTRLTVV.

The CDR3 region has the DNA TGTGCCAGCAGCTTAGGACTAGCGGGAGGGCAAGAGACCCAGTACTTC. Translating it yields CASSLGLAGGQETQYF. The chain uses TRBV11-2 and TRBJ2-5; TRBD2 matches at 14 bases. Germline V lookup: CDR1 SGHAT, CDR2 FQNNGV. The CDR3 runs to 16 residues. V was clipped by 1 base and J by 2 bases; unmatched bases: 0.

This clone was found once. The rearrangement joins TRBV7-3 to TRBJ2-2, with 7 bases fitting TRBD1. V shed 5 bases and J 3 bases; nucleotides not matched to a gene: 6. This CDR3 has 15 amino acids. Germline V gives CDR1 SGHTA, CDR2 FQGTGA. The CDR3 is CASSTRGQHTGELFF. The CDR3 bases are TGTGCCAGCAGCACAAGGGGACAGCACACCGGGGAGCTGTTTTTT.

This clone was detected once. The chain employs TRBV10-3 and TRBJ2-1; D is unclear. The CDR3 length is 13 residues. CDR1 is ENHRY and CDR2 is SYGVKD in the germline V gene. Trimming removed 1 base from V and 4 bases from J, with 5 bases in between. CDR3 DNA sequence: TGTGCCATCAGTGAGTACTTTTACAATGAGCAGTTCTTC. Translated: CAISEYFYNEQFF.

The J gene is TRBJ2-3, the V gene TRBV7-6; no reliable D call. Germline assignment: CDR1 SGHVS and CDR2 FNYEAQ. The CDR3 totals 13 residues. Trimming stripped 5 bases from V and 1 base from J, with 7 bases between. CDR3: CASSPRRTDTQYF. Here the CDR3 DNA reads TGTGCCAGCAGCCCACGGCGCACAGATACGCAGTATTTT. Full variable domain (rest looked up from reference TRBV7-6 and TRBJ2-3): GAGVSQSPRYKVTKRGQDVALRCDPISGHVSLYWYRQALGQGPEFLTYFNYEAQQDKSGLPNDRFSAERPEGSISTLTIQRTEQRDSAMYRCASSPRRTDTQYFGPGTRLTVL.

CDR3 residues: CASSQTGGSYYEQYF. The CDR3 DNA is TGTGCCAGCAGCCAAACAGGGGGGTCCTACTACGAGCAGTACTTC. The J gene is TRBJ2-7, the V gene TRBV5-4, with 8 bases lining up with TRBD1. The CDR3 is made up of 15 amino acids. V gave up 4 bases and J gave up 3 bases; unmatched junction bases: 9. From germline, CDR1 is SGHNT and CDR2 YYREEE (reference sequence).

The chain combines TRBV4-1 with TRBJ2-6; D not certain. V was pared by 5 bases and J by 2 bases, with 10 bases between. Germline CDR1 reads MGHRA; CDR2 reads YSYEKL. The length of the CDR3 is 15 residues. The CDR3 bases are TGCGCCAGCAGCGGTCGGGTAACTGGGGCCAACGTCCTGACTTTC. Protein sequence: CASSGRVTGANVLTF.

The V call is TRBV7-2, the J call TRBJ2-7; 8 nucleotides align to TRBD2. There are 15 residues in the CDR3. The junction had 7 bases not matched to a gene; V was cut back by 3 bases and J by 3 bases. In germline, CDR1 is SGHTA, CDR2 FQGNSA. In DNA form, the CDR3 reads TGTGCCAGCAGCTTTATAACTAGCGGAAACTACGAGCAGTACTTC. This encodes CASSFITSGNYEQYF.

The chain is built from TRBV7-6 and TRBJ1-3, with D hard to call. Trimming took 5 bases from V and 0 from J, leaving 14 bases between them. CDR3 size: 16 residues. Germline V lookup: CDR1 SGHVS, CDR2 FNYEAQ. The CDR3 DNA reads TGTGCCAGCAGCCAGAGGACGGGTAGCTCTGGAAACACCATATATTTT. Protein product: CASSQRTGSSGNTIYF. The full variable domain, rest sourced from reference TRBV7-6 and TRBJ1-3, is GAGVSQSPRYKVTKRGQDVALRCDPISGHVSLYWYRQALGQGPEFLTYFNYEAQQDKSGLPNDRFSAERPEGSISTLTIQRTEQRDSAMYRCASSQRTGSSGNTIYFGEGSWLTVV.

The chain employs TRBV28 and TRBJ2-5; 8 nucleotides line up with TRBD2. The J call may be incorrect, as the DNA end agrees better with TRBJ2-7. The CDR3 contains 17 residues. The germline gives CDR1 MDHEN, CDR2 SYDVKM. The chain's CDR3 is CASSPSSGLAGSYEQYF. DNA for the CDR3: TGTGCCAGCAGTCCATCCTCGGGGCTAGCGGGCTCCTACGAGCAGTACTTC.

The chain has TRBV28 and TRBJ2-7; D is possibly TRBD2 (7 bases). Germline V gene lookup returns CDR1 MDHEN and CDR2 SYDVKM. V was trimmed by 5 bases and J by 2 bases, leaving 19 bases between them. The length of the CDR3 is 16 residues. The CDR3 DNA sequence: TGTGCCAGCAGTCTGGGGGCGGCTAGCGGTGCCTACGAGCAGTACTTC. Its translation is CASSLGAASGAYEQYF.

This chain links TRBV5-1 with TRBJ2-7; a possible D gene is TRBD1 (7 bases). CDR3 size: 15 residues. V was cut by 0 bases and J by 3 bases, with 13 bases left in between. Germline-derived CDR1 and CDR2 are SGHRS and YFSETQ. This chain's CDR3 is CASSLEGARGYEQYF. The CDR3 DNA sequence: TGCGCCAGCAGCTTGGAGGGGGCGCGGGGCTACGAGCAGTACTTC.

The chain joins TRBV6-9 to TRBJ2-4; TRBD1 matches 9 bases. V shed 6 bases, J shed 5 bases, and the junction held 11 bases outside the gene matches. The V gene's germline CDR1 is MNHGY and CDR2 SVAAGI. This CDR3 contains 16 residues. For the CDR3, the DNA is TGTGCCAGCAGGGGACTTACAGGGGGCGAGGAAAACATTCAGTACTTC. Translated, it gives CASRGLTGGEENIQYF.

V and J are TRBV9 and TRBJ1-2, with unresolved D. The CDR3 contains 16 residues. Germline lookup yields CDR1 SGDLS and CDR2 YYNGEE. V lost 3 bases and J 2 bases, leaving 17 bases between the germline ends. CDR3 in DNA: TGTGCCAGCAGCGCCGGGTCCCCGGGAAGGAACTATGGCTACACCTTC. Amino acid sequence: CASSAGSPGRNYGYTF. Supplemented by reference TRBV9 and TRBJ1-2, the full variable domain reads DSGVTQTPKHLITATGQRVTLRCSPRSGDLSVYWYQQSLDQGLQFLIQYYNGEERAKGNILERFSAQQFPDLHSELNLSSLELGDSALYFCASSAGSPGRNYGYTFGSGTRLTVV.

V usage is TRBV7-2 and J usage is TRBJ2-7; a possible D gene is TRBD1 (5 bases). V gave up 2 bases and J gave up 0 bases, with 8 bases separating them. The germline V gene encodes CDR1 SGHTA and CDR2 FQGNSA. The CDR3 is 14 amino acids. CDR3 protein: CASSLSQGSYEQYF. The DNA of the CDR3 is TGTGCCAGCAGCTTATCCCAGGGCTCCTACGAGCAGTACTTC.

Remarks on this clone: It is likely a read error, because the conserved phenylalanine at the end of the CDR3 is missing. This rearrangement joins TRBV5-7 to TRBJ1-2; 9 bases line up with TRBD1. TRBV5-7 is given ORF status, its function remaining uncertain. V trimming: 0 bases; J trimming: 4 bases; junction bases outside the gene matches: 4. The CDR3 runs 15 residues. CDR3 in amino acids: CASSLGTGGIYGYTL. The CDR3 nucleotides are TGTGCCAGCAGCTTGGGTACAGGGGGCATCTATGGCTACACCCTC.

This clone was seen once. V usage is TRBV6-5 and J usage is TRBJ2-7; a weak D match, TRBD2 (5 bases). Trimming cost V 0 bases and J 3 bases, with 15 bases left between them. CDR3 length: 16 residues. Germline assignment: CDR1 MNHEY and CDR2 SVGAGI. The CDR3, as DNA: TGTGCCAGCAGTTACTCAGGGAGCCCAAGATTCTACGAGCAGTACTTC. Encoded protein: CASSYSGSPRFYEQYF.

This clone has only one observation. This CDR3 is CASSPDRVSKNIQYF. The CDR3 DNA is TGTGCCAGCAGTCCGGACAGGGTGTCCAAAAACATTCAGTACTTC. The chain uses TRBV6-5 and TRBJ2-4, with 8 bases matching TRBD1. CDR1 is MNHEY, CDR2 SVGAGI, per germline. V was pared by 5 bases and J by 2 bases, with 5 bases of the junction left unmatched. The CDR3 extends over 15 amino acids.

This rearrangement joins TRBV7-3 to TRBJ2-1; 10 bases map to TRBD2. Germline V gene lookup returns CDR1 SGHTA and CDR2 FQGTGA. There are 14 residues in the CDR3. The ends lost 2 bases at V and 5 bases at J; junction bases unmatched: 0. CDR3 loop: CASSLGLADNEQFF. CDR3 in DNA: TGTGCCAGCAGCTTAGGACTAGCGGACAATGAGCAGTTCTTC.

Points on this clone: This same CDR3 is encoded by further DNA sequences in the sample. The gene calls are TRBV27 and TRBJ1-4, with TRBD1 matching over 11 bases. The CDR3 sequence is 13 residues long. V shed 5 bases and J 8 bases; nucleotides not matched to a gene: 1. The V gene's germline CDR1 is MNHEY and CDR2 SMNVEV (reference sequence). The CDR3 is CASSGDRGEKLFF. The CDR3 DNA sequence: TGTGCCAGCAGTGGGGACAGGGGGGAAAAACTGTTTTTT.

The chain carries TRBV19 and TRBJ2-3; possibly TRBD1 or TRBD2 for D (5 bases each). The V and J ends lost 4 bases and 2 bases respectively, with 13 bases between them. CDR3 length equals 15 residues. Germline V CDR1 and CDR2: LNHDA, SQIVND (reference sequence). CDR3 in DNA: TGTGCCAGTAGTACCAGGGACGGCCTCACAGATACGCAGTATTTT. It specifies CASSTRDGLTDTQYF.

This rearrangement joins TRBV5-1 to TRBJ2-1; 11 bases are a match to TRBD1. Germline loops: CDR1 SGHRS, CDR2 YFSETQ. V gave up 4 bases and J gave up 7 bases; unmatched junction bases: 10. The CDR3 extends over 16 amino acids. In DNA, the CDR3 is TGCGCCAGCAGCCACGGCGGGACAGGGGGTCCTAATGAGCAGTTCTTC. It specifies CASSHGGTGGPNEQFF.

The rearrangement links TRBV28 to TRBJ1-5, with 10 bases fitting TRBD1. V lost 10 bases and J lost 7; bases outside the gene matches: 19. The germline V gene encodes CDR1 MDHEN and CDR2 SYDVKM. This CDR3 region has 17 residues. The CDR3 DNA reads TGTGCCACGAGGGACCGGGACAGGGGAGTCGGAACACAGCCCCAGCATTTT. Translation: CATRDRDRGVGTQPQHF.

Of note for this clone: The identical CDR3 is also encoded by other nucleotide sequences in the sample. The rearrangement uses TRBV9 and TRBJ1-2; D is perhaps TRBD1 (5 bases). Germline V gene sequence: CDR1 SGDLS, CDR2 YYNGEE. Between the trimmed V and J ends, which lost 0 bases and 2 bases, there was a span of 8 bases. CDR3 length equals 14 residues. CDR3 sequence reads: CASSVGQGNYGYTF. The CDR3 DNA sequence: TGTGCCAGCAGCGTAGGGCAGGGAAACTATGGCTACACCTTC.